This TCR beta chain is drawn from a study of early T cells in non-severe SARS-CoV-2 infection. TCRdb passed the 5' RACE reads through MiXCR, listing each CDR3 protein once. The sample lists approximately 70,000 distinct CDR3 sequences, around 4.2% occurring once. In this sample, this clonotype turned up many times. Per the germline V gene, CDR1 is SGHDT and CDR2 is YYEEEE. The J segment lost 2 bases and the V segment lost 1 base, leaving 9 bases of the junction unmatched. The CDR3 extends over 16 amino acids. V gene TRBV5-6 combines with J gene TRBJ2-7; 7 positions agree with TRBD2. This sequence originates from an adult who was a healthcare worker with PCR-confirmed SARS-CoV-2 infection or an uninfected control (not recorded which). The donor label of this sample is uncertain. The sequencing used whole blood, collected at baseline. The CDR3 here is CASSLMSSGGTYEQYF. As DNA, the CDR3 is TGTGCCAGCAGCTTGATGTCTTCCGGGGGGACCTACGAGCAGTACTTC.